This is a list of T cell receptor beta chains from one sample in a study of cytomegalovirus exposure and HLA in healthy donors. Here immunoSEQ multiplex PCR was the method, and the copy in TCRdb shows in-frame clones only, minus some. The table includes over 150,000 clones, 65% to 85% detected once. Source material: PBMCs. These receptors were obtained from a man in his sixties in good health and CMV-seronegative. Each CDR3 is given with its conserved first and last residue. The order of the fields is D gene, J gene, V gene, clone size, CDR3 protein, CDR3 DNA. D genes are given only for firm matches. Rows may omit the clone size; those that give it use once, few, many or a size class.

TRBD2,TRBJ2-3,TRBV7-9,NA,CSSSDTRTSGNADTQYF,TGTTCCAGCAGCGATACACGGACTAGCGGGAACGCAGATACGCAGTATTTT
TRBD2,TRBJ2-5,TRBV9,NA,CASSVLAGGLETQYF,TGTGCCAGCAGCGTGTTAGCGGGGGGGCTGGAGACCCAGTACTTC
NA,TRBJ1-1,TRBV5-5,NA,CASSLSQDHTEAFF,TGTGCCAGCAGCTTGTCACAGGATCACACTGAAGCTTTCTTT
NA,TRBJ2-7,TRBV5-1,NA,CASSSGTHYEQYF,TGCGCCAGCAGCTCCGGGACTCACTACGAGCAGTACTTC
NA,TRBJ1-2,TRBV18,NA,CASSPPSSGPVGGGYTF,TGTGCCAGCTCACCACCGAGTTCCGGGCCCGTGGGGGGTGGCTACACCTTC
TRBD1,TRBJ2-7,TRBV4-3,NA,CASSHSGTGETYEQYF,TGCGCCAGCAGCCACTCCGGGACAGGGGAGACGTACGAGCAGTACTTC
TRBD2,TRBJ2-7,TRBV19,NA,CASSTTSGGYEQYF,TGTGCCAGTAGCACGACTAGCGGGGGCTACGAGCAGTACTTC
NA,TRBJ1-2,TRBV4-3,NA,CASSQDYKGGGGYTF,TGCGCCAGCAGCCAGGACTACAAGGGCGGGGGCGGCTACACCTTC
NA,TRBJ1-3,TRBV19,many,CASSIGAGPGNTIYF,TGTGCCAGTAGTATTGGGGCAGGTCCTGGAAACACCATATATTTT
NA,TRBJ1-3,TRBV28,few,CASSLRGASGNTIYF,TGTGCCAGCAGTTTAAGGGGCGCATCCGGAAACACCATATATTTT
NA,TRBJ2-3,TRBV12-5,few,CASGFTLEGRYTDTQYF,TGTGCTAGTGGTTTCACCCTCGAGGGGAGGTACACAGATACGCAGTATTTT
NA,TRBJ2-2,TRBV7-6,NA,CASSLRLYTGELFF,TGTGCCAGCAGCTTGCGATTGTACACCGGGGAGCTGTTTTTT
NA,TRBJ2-5,TRBV6-1,once,CASSKGRVQETQYF,TGTGCCAGCAGTAAAGGCAGGGTCCAAGAGACCCAGTACTTC
TRBD1,TRBJ1-2,TRBV6-5,once,CASSYYRGVGYGYTF,TGTGCCAGCAGTTACTACAGGGGAGTTGGCTATGGCTACACCTTC
TRBD1,TRBJ1-5,TRBV6-5,NA,CASSYSIPGQEHF,TGTGCCAGCAGTTACTCGATTCCGGGACAGGAGCATTTT
NA,TRBJ2-5,TRBV11-2,NA,CASSFSLSSFKEETQYF,TGTGCCAGCAGCTTCTCTCTTAGCTCCTTCAAGGAAGAGACCCAGTACTTC
TRBD1,TRBJ1-4,TRBV25-1,NA,CASSETGVGKLFF,TGTGCCAGCAGTGAGACAGGGGTGGGAAAACTGTTTTTT
NA,TRBJ1-4,TRBV7-9,NA,CSSSPPGGRIEKLFF,TGTTCCAGCAGCCCGCCCGGGGGGAGGATAGAAAAACTGTTTTTT
NA,TRBJ1-2,TRBV16,NA,CASSPDSYGYTF,TGTGCCAGCAGCCCGGACAGCTATGGCTACACCTTC
NA,TRBJ1-4,TRBV5-1,few,CASSLAGDATNEKLFF,TGCGCCAGCAGCTTGGCAGGGGATGCAACTAATGAAAAACTGTTTTTT
TRBD1,TRBJ2-7,TRBV28,few,CASSLTGRQGLYEQYF,TGTGCCAGCAGCTTAACGGGCCGACAGGGCCTGTACGAGCAGTACTTC
NA,TRBJ2-5,TRBV7-7,NA,CASSLGGRGPETQYF,TGTGCCAGCAGCTTAGGGGGGCGGGGGCCGGAGACCCAGTACTTC
TRBD1,TRBJ1-2,TRBV5-8,NA,CASSGAGQVIYGYTF,TGTGCCAGCAGCGGAGCGGGACAGGTGATCTATGGCTACACCTTC
NA,TRBJ1-5,TRBV30,NA,CAWSGGQGGQPQHF,TGTGCCTGGAGTGGAGGGCAGGGAGGGCAGCCCCAGCATTTT
TRBD1,TRBJ1-3,TRBV4-2,NA,CASSLTGEQNTIYF,TGTGCCAGCAGCCTGACAGGGGAGCAGAACACCATATATTTT
NA,TRBJ1-1,TRBV11-1,NA,CASSLELNTEAFF,TGTGCCAGCAGCTTAGAGCTGAACACTGAAGCTTTCTTT
TRBD2,TRBJ2-2,TRBV5-1,NA,CASSFSPSGGDTGELFF,TGCGCCAGCAGCTTCTCCCCTAGCGGGGGTGACACCGGGGAGCTGTTTTTT
TRBD2,TRBJ2-7,TRBV7-2,NA,CASSFLTWAGGSYEQYF,TGTGCCAGCAGCTTTTTAACATGGGCGGGAGGTTCCTACGAGCAGTACTTC
NA,TRBJ1-2,TRBV5-1,few,CASSLDSYGYTF,TGCGCCAGCAGCTTGGACTCCTATGGCTACACCTTC
NA,TRBJ1-4,TRBV5-1,NA,CASSLERGVGEKLFF,TGCGCCAGCAGCTTGGAGCGGGGGGTGGGTGAAAAACTGTTTTTT
NA,TRBJ1-6,TRBV19,NA,CASSAGLFSSYNSPLHF,TGTGCCAGTAGTGCGGGCCTTTTTAGCTCCTATAATTCACCCCTCCACTTT